This T cell receptor (beta chain) came from a study of T cells after yellow fever vaccination. In making TCR cDNA, 5'RACE template switching added a universal primer site and UMIs to it. One entry per CDR3 protein results from TCRdb running MiXCR on the 5' RACE reads. The table has some 500,000 distinct CDR3 sequences, roughly 14% seen once. The CDR3 contains 14 residues. The study's findings and limits: Contaminating bulk clonotypes could be abundant in FACS-sorted repertoires. The booster response re-showed most primary clones: around 96% CD4, 88% CD8. A limited proportion of clonotypes was detected within both the CD4 and CD8 compartments.

This clonotype showed up just a few times. The antigen is not known. The receptor was derived from a man aged 30 to 39 who received the YFV17D yellow fever vaccine. This chain joins TRBV21-1 and TRBJ2-7; TRBD1, as called in the table, went unchecked against the DNA. TRBV21-1 is a documented pseudogene. The source material was PBMCs, sampled on the day of the yellow fever booster vaccination. The DNA for the CDR3 is TGTGCCAGCGGATTGGGACGGACTCCCTACGAGCAGTACTTC. Protein sequence: CASGLGRTPYEQYF.